Presented here are 21 T cell receptor beta chains from one specimen sequenced in a study of regulatory and conventional T cells in RAG deficiency. Assay: immunoSEQ multiplex PCR; the TCRdb copy retains only in-frame clones and omits some. Of over 15,000 clones detected, approximately 88% appear once; the ten largest clones hold approximately 1.4%. Blood CD4+ CD25-high CD127-low regulatory T cells supplied the genomic DNA template. These sequences were also reported in another study, on regulatory T cells. From that second work: The PCR used 52 TRBV and 13 TRBJ primers.

Sequencing input: Tregs sorted from blood. The receptors originated from a human donor in good health.

The chain has TRBV28 and TRBJ1-2; 9 bases map to TRBD1. After removal of 6 bases from V and 6 bases from J, the junction contained 11 bases not matched to a gene. The germline V gene encodes CDR1 MDHEN and CDR2 SYDVKM. The CDR3 runs to 15 residues. CDR3 in amino acids: CASRPTGGASDGYTF. The CDR3 nucleotides read TGTGCCAGCAGACCCACAGGGGGCGCTTCGGATGGCTACACCTTC.

The chain joins TRBV6-6 to TRBJ1-5; 7 positions match TRBD1. The germline gives CDR1 MNHNY, CDR2 SVGAGI (reference sequence). This CDR3 is 15 amino acids long. The V segment lost 6 bases and the J segment 3 bases; nucleotides outside the gene matches: 8. CDR3 amino acids: CASRKTGPLNQPQHF. In DNA, the CDR3 is TGTGCCAGCAGAAAGACAGGGCCCCTCAATCAGCCCCAGCATTTT.

The V and J genes are TRBV7-2 and TRBJ2-1, with TRBD2 matching 11 bases. This CDR3 has 16 residues. In germline, CDR1 is SGHTA, CDR2 FQGNSA. V trimming: 1 base; J trimming: 7 bases; junction bases outside the gene matches: 6. The CDR3 loop reads CASSLEVASGRNEQFF. In DNA form, the CDR3 reads TGTGCCAGCAGCTTAGAGGTGGCTAGCGGGAGGAATGAGCAGTTCTTC.

The V and J genes are TRBV9 and TRBJ2-3; possibly TRBD1 for D (6 bases). This CDR3 region has 14 residues. Looked up from germline, CDR1 is SGDLS and CDR2 is YYNGEE. V was pared by 3 bases and J by 4 bases, with 12 bases between. CDR3 bases: TGTGCCAGCAGCGGCCGTCAGGGGTCAGATACGCAGTATTTT. Translated: CASSGRQGSDTQYF.

The chain employs TRBV5-6 and TRBJ1-2; TRBD1 aligns across 7 bases. CDR1 SGHDT and CDR2 YYEEEE come from the germline V gene. The CDR3 spans 15 residues. J gave up 4 bases and V 1 base, and 7 bases lay outside the gene matches. This chain's CDR3 is CASSLLTGASYGYTF. The CDR3 region has the DNA TGTGCCAGCAGCTTGTTAACAGGGGCCAGCTATGGCTACACCTTC.

The rearrangement uses TRBV29-1 and TRBJ2-1; a weak D match, TRBD2 (6 bases). The CDR3 has 14 amino acids. Germline-derived CDR1 and CDR2 are SQVTM and ANQGSEA. V was pared by 8 bases and J by 4 bases, with 18 bases between. The CDR3 DNA sequence: TGCAGCTTCCGACCGGGAGTAGGATACAATGAGCAGTTCTTC. This sequence encodes CSFRPGVGYNEQFF.

The V and J genes are TRBV5-1 and TRBJ1-5, with 8 positions matching TRBD1. With 3 bases clipped from V and 3 bases from J, the junction kept 2 bases outside the gene matches. Germline V gene sequence: CDR1 SGHRS, CDR2 YFSETQ. This CDR3 spans 14 amino acids. CDR3 nucleotide sequence: TGCGCCAGCAGCTCAGGGGGCCCCAATCAGCCCCAGCATTTT. As protein: CASSSGGPNQPQHF. The variable domain in full, completed from reference TRBV5-1 and TRBJ1-5, reads KAGVTQTPRYLIKTRGQQVTLSCSPISGHRSVSWYQQTPGQGLQFLFEYFSETQRNKGNFPGRFSGRQFSNSRSEMNVSTLELGDSALYLCASSSGGPNQPQHFGDGTRLSIL.

Notes on this clone: This CDR3 fails to terminate in the conserved phenylalanine or tryptophan, so it likely reflects a read error. The DNA is left out, because the CDR3 cannot be placed on it with certainty; the CDR3 is given as TCRdb lists it. V gene TRBV6-6 combines with J gene TRBJ2-7. The V gene's germline CDR1 is MNHNY and CDR2 SVGAGI (reference sequence). The CDR3 is 12 residues long, counting both termini. The CDR3 sequence: CASSTLGPRQLE.

This clone was detected only once. The rearrangement links TRBV2 to TRBJ2-3; D gene uncertain. V was cut by 6 bases and J by 6 bases, with 13 bases left in between. The CDR3 sequence is 13 residues long. The germline V gene encodes CDR1 SNHLY and CDR2 FYNNEI. CDR3 in amino acids: CASSLSPSDTQYF. CDR3 coding DNA: TGTGCCAGCAGCCTGAGCCCGTCTGATACGCAGTATTTT.

V usage is TRBV6-5 and J usage is TRBJ2-7, with D possibly called TRBD1 or TRBD2 (5 bases each). This CDR3 has 16 amino acids. Germline CDR1 and CDR2: MNHEY and SVGAGI. Trimming removed 1 base from V and 6 bases from J, with 19 bases in between. CDR3 loop: CASSYLGRGPLREQYF. DNA of the CDR3: TGTGCCAGCAGTTACTTAGGTCGGGGCCCCCTTCGCGAGCAGTACTTC.

This chain connects TRBV5-8 to TRBJ2-7, with 10 bases identical to TRBD1. CDR3 size: 15 residues. Germline V gene sequence: CDR1 SGHTS, CDR2 YDEGEE. Germline trimming cut 2 bases from V and 2 bases from J; bases unmatched to any gene: 4. CDR3 DNA sequence: TGTGCCAGCAGCTTTACTGACAGGGGGCCCTACGAGCAGTACTTC. Protein sequence: CASSFTDRGPYEQYF.

This chain joins TRBV5-1 and TRBJ2-2, with 7 nucleotides matching TRBD2. The CDR3 runs 13 residues. Germline CDR1 SGHRS, CDR2 YFSETQ. The junction had 2 bases not matched to a gene; V was cut back by 4 bases and J by 5 bases. CDR3 in amino acids: CASSREGTGELFF. CDR3 coding DNA: TGCGCCAGCAGCAGGGAGGGGACCGGGGAGCTGTTTTTT.

This chain uses TRBV7-2 with TRBJ2-5; TRBD2 might be the D (6 bases). There are 14 residues in the CDR3. Deletions cut 2 bases from V and 4 bases from J, with 11 bases between. Germline values: CDR1 SGHTA, CDR2 FQGNSA. CDR3 nucleotides: TGTGCCAGCAGCTTATACCGGGGAGGAGAGACCCAGTACTTC. Translating it yields CASSLYRGGETQYF.

The rearrangement joins TRBV29-1 to TRBJ2-3; TRBD1 agrees at 9 bases. Germline CDR1 and CDR2: SQVTM and ANQGSEA. The CDR3 is made up of 14 amino acids. V shed 3 bases and J 3 bases; nucleotides not matched to a gene: 4. The CDR3 loop reads CSVDTGGATDTQYF. The DNA for the CDR3 is TGCAGCGTTGATACAGGGGGCGCGACAGATACGCAGTATTTT.

This chain joins TRBV30 and TRBJ2-2; unclear D gene. CDR3 length equals 16 residues. Germline V gene lookup returns CDR1 GTSNPN and CDR2 SVGIG (reference sequence). V shed 0 bases and J shed 4 bases, with 15 bases lying between them. CDR3 in DNA: TGTGCCTGGAGTGTTTGGCAGCCATTAACCACCGGGGAGCTGTTTTTT. This sequence encodes CAWSVWQPLTTGELFF. The whole variable domain, remainder taken from reference TRBV30 and TRBJ2-2, is SQTIHQWPATLVQPVGSPLSLECTVEGTSNPNLYWYRQAAGRGLQLLFYSVGIGQISSEVPQNLSASRPQDRQFILSSKKLLLSDSGFYLCAWSVWQPLTTGELFFGEGSRLTVL.

The CDR3 sequence is CASSPDSGNQPQHF. CDR3 coding DNA: TGTGCCAGCAGCCCGGACAGTGGTAATCAGCCCCAGCATTTT. This chain connects TRBV2 to TRBJ1-5; possibly TRBD1 for D (6 bases). In germline, CDR1 is SNHLY, CDR2 FYNNEI. This CDR3 contains 14 residues. The V gene lost 6 bases and the J gene lost 4 bases, with 13 bases spanning the gap.

J is TRBJ2-7 and V is TRBV10-3; 7 bases align to TRBD1. After removal of 8 bases from V and 5 bases from J, the junction contained 9 bases not matched to a gene. The CDR3 contains 13 residues. Germline V gene lookup returns CDR1 ENHRY and CDR2 SYGVKD. This CDR3 reads CAIGRQGWDEQYF. The CDR3 nucleotides are TGTGCCATCGGGCGACAGGGTTGGGACGAGCAGTACTTC.

The V and J genes are TRBV18 and TRBJ2-3; 11 bases fit TRBD2. Germline V CDR1 and CDR2: KGHSH, LQKENI. The trim removed 6 bases at V and 10 bases at J, leaving 15 bases unmatched. The CDR3 is 16 amino acids. The CDR3 sequence: CASSPNLAGGLGSQYF. For the CDR3, the DNA is TGTGCCAGCTCGCCTAATCTAGCGGGGGGACTAGGCTCGCAGTATTTT.

This chain joins TRBV27 and TRBJ2-2, with TRBD2 matching 8 bases. After removal of 6 bases from V and 4 bases from J, the junction contained 7 bases not matched to a gene. CDR3 length equals 15 residues. Germline V gives CDR1 MNHEY, CDR2 SMNVEV (reference sequence). The DNA of the CDR3 is TGTGCCAGCAGGCCCAGCGGGAGTGGCACCGGGGAGCTGTTTTTT. It codes for CASRPSGSGTGELFF.

This chain links TRBV19 with TRBJ1-1, with a possible D match to TRBD1 (6 bases). Germline values: CDR1 LNHDA, CDR2 SQIVND (reference sequence). The CDR3 covers 14 residues. V was clipped by 0 bases and J by 6 bases, with 11 bases between them. The CDR3 DNA follows: TGTGCCAGTAGTATAGATTACAGGGTCCCTGAAGCTTTCTTT. It specifies CASSIDYRVPEAFF.

The rearrangement links TRBV19 to TRBJ1-1; 7 bases are a match to TRBD1. This CDR3 comprises 14 residues. Germline CDR1 LNHDA, CDR2 SQIVND (reference sequence). V shed 9 bases, J shed 4 bases, and the junction held 11 bases outside the gene matches. This CDR3 is CASENRGGGTEAFF. The CDR3 DNA is TGTGCCAGCGAAAACAGGGGAGGGGGCACTGAAGCTTTCTTT.